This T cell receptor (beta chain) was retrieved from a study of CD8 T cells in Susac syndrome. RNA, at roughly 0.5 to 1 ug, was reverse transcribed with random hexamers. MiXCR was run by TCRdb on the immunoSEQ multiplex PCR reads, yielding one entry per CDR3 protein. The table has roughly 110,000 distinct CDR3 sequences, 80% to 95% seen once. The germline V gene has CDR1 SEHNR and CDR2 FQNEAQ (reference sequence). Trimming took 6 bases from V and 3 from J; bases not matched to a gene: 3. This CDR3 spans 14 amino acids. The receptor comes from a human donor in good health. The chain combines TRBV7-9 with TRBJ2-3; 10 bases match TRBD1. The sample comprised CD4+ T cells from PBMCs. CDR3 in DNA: TGTGCCAGCAGTCGGACAGGGGGGACAGATACGCAGTATTTT. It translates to CASSRTGGTDTQYF.